This T cell receptor beta chain was found in a study of CDR3 diversity in severe acne. V was clipped by 3 bases and J by 1 base, with 7 bases between them. Germline assignment: CDR1 SEHNR and CDR2 FQNEAQ (reference sequence). This CDR3 has 13 amino acids. One entry per CDR3 protein results from TCRdb running MiXCR on the PCR reads. The sample contains 89,000 or so distinct CDR3 sequences, 45% to 50% of which appear only once. Sequencing was performed on blood. V usage is TRBV7-9 and J usage is TRBJ2-7; no clear D. The TCR comes from a male donor in good health, serving as a control. In DNA, the CDR3 is TGTGCCAGCAGCTTTTTACGGTCCTACGAGCAGTACTTC. Protein product: CASSFLRSYEQYF.